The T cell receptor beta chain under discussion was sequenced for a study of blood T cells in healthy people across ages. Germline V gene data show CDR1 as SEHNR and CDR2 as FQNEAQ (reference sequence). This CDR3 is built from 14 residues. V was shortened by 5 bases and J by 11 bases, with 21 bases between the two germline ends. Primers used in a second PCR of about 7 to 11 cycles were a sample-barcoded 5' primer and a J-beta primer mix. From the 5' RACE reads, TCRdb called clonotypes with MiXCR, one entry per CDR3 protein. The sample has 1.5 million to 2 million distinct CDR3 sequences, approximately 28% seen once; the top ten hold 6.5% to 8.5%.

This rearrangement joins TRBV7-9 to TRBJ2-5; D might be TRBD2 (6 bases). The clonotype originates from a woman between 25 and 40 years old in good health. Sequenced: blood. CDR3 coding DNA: TGTGCCAGCAGCCCAGGAATGGGGTTTCGGGAGCAGTACTTC. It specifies CASSPGMGFREQYF.